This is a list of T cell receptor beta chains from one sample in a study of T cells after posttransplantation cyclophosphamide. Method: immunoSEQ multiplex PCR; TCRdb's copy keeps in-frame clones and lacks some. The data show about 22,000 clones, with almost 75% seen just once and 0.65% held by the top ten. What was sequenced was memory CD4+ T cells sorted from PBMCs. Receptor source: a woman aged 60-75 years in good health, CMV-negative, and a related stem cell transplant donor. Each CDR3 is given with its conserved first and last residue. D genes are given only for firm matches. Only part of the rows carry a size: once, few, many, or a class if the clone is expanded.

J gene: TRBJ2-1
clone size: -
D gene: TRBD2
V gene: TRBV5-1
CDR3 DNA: TGCGCCAGCAGCTCAAGGGAGACTAGCGGGAGATACAATGAGCAGTTCTTC
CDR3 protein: CASSSRETSGRYNEQFF

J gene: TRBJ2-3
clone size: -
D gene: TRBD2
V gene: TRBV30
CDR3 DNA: TGTGCCTGGGGGGGACTAGCGGGGAACGGAGATACGCAGTATTTT
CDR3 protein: CAWGGLAGNGDTQYF

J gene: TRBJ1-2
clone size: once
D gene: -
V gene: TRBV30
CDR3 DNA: TGTGCCTGGAGTATCAGGGCTAACTATGGCTACACCTTC
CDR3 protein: CAWSIRANYGYTF

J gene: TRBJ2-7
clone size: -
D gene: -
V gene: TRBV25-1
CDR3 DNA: TGTGCCAGCACGTTTGGGACACACGAGCAGTACTTC
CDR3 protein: CASTFGTHEQYF

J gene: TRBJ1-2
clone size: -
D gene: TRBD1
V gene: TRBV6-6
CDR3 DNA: TGTGCCAGCAGCAGAGACAGGGTGAAATATGGCTACACCTTC
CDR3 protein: CASSRDRVKYGYTF

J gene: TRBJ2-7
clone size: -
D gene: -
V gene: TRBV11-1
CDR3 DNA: TGTGCCAGCAGCGGGGGGTCCTATTACGAGCAGTACTTC
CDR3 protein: CASSGGSYYEQYF

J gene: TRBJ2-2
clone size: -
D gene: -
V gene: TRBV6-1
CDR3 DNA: TGTGCCAGCAGTGATATGTTGGCCCGGGTAAACCTGTTTTTT
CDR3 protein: CASSDMLARVNLFF

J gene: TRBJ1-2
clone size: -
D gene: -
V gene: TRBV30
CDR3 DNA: TGTGCCTGGACTGAGCGGAGTTATAGAAAGACCTATGGCTACACCTTC
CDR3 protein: CAWTERSYRKTYGYTF

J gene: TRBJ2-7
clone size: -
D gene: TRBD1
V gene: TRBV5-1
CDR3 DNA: TGCGCCAGCAGCTTGGGTGGGACAGACAACGAGCAGTACTTC
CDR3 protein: CASSLGGTDNEQYF

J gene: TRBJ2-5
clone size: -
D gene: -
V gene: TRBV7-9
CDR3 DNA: TGTGCCAGCAGCCTCGGTACGGGAGTCGATGAGACCCAGTACTTC
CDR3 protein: CASSLGTGVDETQYF

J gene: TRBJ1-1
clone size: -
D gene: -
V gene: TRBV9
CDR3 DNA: TGTGCCAGCAGCGTAGACAGGGTCAACACTGAAGCTTTCTTT
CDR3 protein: CASSVDRVNTEAFF

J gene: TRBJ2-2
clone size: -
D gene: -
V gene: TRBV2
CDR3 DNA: TGTGCCAGCAACCAAAGGGGGGGGGAGCTGTTTTTT
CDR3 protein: CASNQRGGELFF

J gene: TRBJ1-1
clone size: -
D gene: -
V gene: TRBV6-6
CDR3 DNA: TGTGCCAGCAGCCGTTTGAACACTGAAGCTTTCTTT
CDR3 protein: CASSRLNTEAFF